This is a list of T cell receptor beta chains from one sample in a study of shared clonotypes between healthy human individuals. Clones were read by immunoSEQ multiplex PCR, and TCRdb kept only the in-frame ones, dropping some. The sample has millions of clones, 93% seen once. Sequencing was done on a sample of naive CD4+ T cells from PBMCs. The receptors derive from a man aged 18 to 30 in good health. Some clones in this sample may be carry-over from other donors' samples. Each CDR3 is given with its conserved first and last residue. The D gene is left open where the match is weak. Rows may omit the clone size; those that give it use once, few, many or a size class.

v_gene: TRBV5-6; d_gene: NA; abundance: NA; j_gene: TRBJ2-5; CDR3nt: TGTGCCAGCAGCTTGGCCGTGATAGAGACCCAGTACTTC; CDR3aa: CASSLAVIETQYF
v_gene: TRBV7-2; d_gene: NA; abundance: NA; j_gene: TRBJ2-5; CDR3nt: TGTGCCAGCAGCTTAGTTCGTCGTAGACAAGAGACCCAGTACTTC; CDR3aa: CASSLVRRRQETQYF
v_gene: TRBV6-5; d_gene: NA; abundance: NA; j_gene: TRBJ2-7; CDR3nt: TGTGCCAGCAGTCCCTGGGGAGAAGCCTACGAGCAGTACTTC; CDR3aa: CASSPWGEAYEQYF
v_gene: TRBV30; d_gene: TRBD2; abundance: NA; j_gene: TRBJ2-3; CDR3nt: TGTGCCTGGAGTTTTGAGACTGGGGTTAGCGGGAGTGATACGCAGTATTTT; CDR3aa: CAWSFETGVSGSDTQYF
v_gene: TRBV6-5; d_gene: NA; abundance: NA; j_gene: TRBJ2-1; CDR3nt: TGTGCCAGCAGTTACTCATCTATCGGGGGGCTGATGCAGTTCTTC; CDR3aa: CASSYSSIGGLMQFF
v_gene: TRBV4-1; d_gene: TRBD2; abundance: few; j_gene: TRBJ2-7; CDR3nt: TGCGCCAGCAGCGAACTAGCGGGGTACCACGAGCAGTACTTC; CDR3aa: CASSELAGYHEQYF
v_gene: TRBV5-4; d_gene: TRBD1; abundance: NA; j_gene: TRBJ2-7; CDR3nt: TGTGCCAGCAGCTTTAGACAGGGACCCTACGAGCAGTACTTC; CDR3aa: CASSFRQGPYEQYF
v_gene: TRBV10-3; d_gene: NA; abundance: NA; j_gene: TRBJ2-7; CDR3nt: TGTGCCATCGGAACGGCCTCCTACGAGCAGTACTTC; CDR3aa: CAIGTASYEQYF
v_gene: TRBV5-1; d_gene: NA; abundance: NA; j_gene: TRBJ2-7; CDR3nt: TGCGCCAGCAGCTTCCCACGGGGCTACGAGCAGTACTTC; CDR3aa: CASSFPRGYEQYF
v_gene: TRBV5-4; d_gene: NA; abundance: NA; j_gene: TRBJ2-5; CDR3nt: TGTGCCAGCAGCTTGGCGCAGCAAGAGACCCAGTACTTC; CDR3aa: CASSLAQQETQYF
v_gene: TRBV6-1; d_gene: NA; abundance: once; j_gene: TRBJ2-7; CDR3nt: TGTGCCAGCAGTGAAGCGCTGATTTGGAGACTCCAAGCCTTCGAGCAGTACTTC; CDR3aa: CASSEALIWRLQAFEQYF
v_gene: TRBV28; d_gene: TRBD2; abundance: NA; j_gene: TRBJ2-3; CDR3nt: TGTGCCAGCATAGGGGGGGGCGCTAGCGGGAGGAGCACAGATACGCAGTATTTT; CDR3aa: CASIGGGASGRSTDTQYF
v_gene: TRBV5-4; d_gene: TRBD1; abundance: NA; j_gene: TRBJ1-2; CDR3nt: TGTGCCAGCAGCGTCCGGGACAGGGGAAATGGCTACACCTTC; CDR3aa: CASSVRDRGNGYTF
v_gene: TRBV21-1; d_gene: NA; abundance: NA; j_gene: TRBJ1-2; CDR3nt: TGTGCCAGCAGTACCAGGCCAGCCACCCTACGTGGCTACACCTTC; CDR3aa: CASSTRPATLRGYTF
v_gene: TRBV18; d_gene: NA; abundance: NA; j_gene: TRBJ2-7; CDR3nt: TGTGCCAGCTCCCCCCCAGTAACCTACGAGCAGTACTTC; CDR3aa: CASSPPVTYEQYF
v_gene: TRBV5-1; d_gene: NA; abundance: NA; j_gene: TRBJ1-4; CDR3nt: TGCGCCAGCAGCTTAAGACAGCCTAATGAAAAACTGTTTTTT; CDR3aa: CASSLRQPNEKLFF
v_gene: TRBV15; d_gene: NA; abundance: once; j_gene: TRBJ1-5; CDR3nt: TGTGCCACCAGCATATTCGGGGGTGGGCAGCCCCAGCATTTT; CDR3aa: CATSIFGGGQPQHF